The T cell receptor beta chain under discussion was sequenced for a study of technical replicates of blood from a few donors. Data came from immunoSEQ multiplex PCR; TCRdb stores just in-frame clones and leaves some out. The table lists approximately 73,000 clones, roughly 96% of them singletons. Between the trimmed V and J ends, which lost 6 bases and 1 base, there was a span of 12 bases. The CDR3 is made up of 14 amino acids. Germline V gene data show CDR1 as LNHDA and CDR2 as SQIVND (reference sequence). The J gene is TRBJ1-1, the V gene TRBV19, with D maybe TRBD1 (6 bases). The sequence was obtained from a human donor in good health. Sequenced input: T cells isolated from PBMCs. In nucleotides, the CDR3 is TGTGCCAGTAGCAGGGGAAATGAGAACACTGAAGCTTTCTTT. As protein: CASSRGNENTEAFF.